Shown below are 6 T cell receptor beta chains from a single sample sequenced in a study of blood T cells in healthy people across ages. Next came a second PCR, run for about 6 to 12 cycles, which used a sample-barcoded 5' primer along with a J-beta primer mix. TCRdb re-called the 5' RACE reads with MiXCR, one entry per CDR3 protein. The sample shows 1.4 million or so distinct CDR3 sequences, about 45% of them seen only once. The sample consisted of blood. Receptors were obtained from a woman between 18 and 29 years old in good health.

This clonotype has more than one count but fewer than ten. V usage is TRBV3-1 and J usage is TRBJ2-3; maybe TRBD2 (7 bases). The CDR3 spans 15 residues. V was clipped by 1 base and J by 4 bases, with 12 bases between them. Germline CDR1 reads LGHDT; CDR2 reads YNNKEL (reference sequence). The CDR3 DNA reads TGTGCCAGCAGCCAAGCTGGGGGGGGCGCAGATACGCAGTATTTT. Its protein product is CASSQAGGGADTQYF.

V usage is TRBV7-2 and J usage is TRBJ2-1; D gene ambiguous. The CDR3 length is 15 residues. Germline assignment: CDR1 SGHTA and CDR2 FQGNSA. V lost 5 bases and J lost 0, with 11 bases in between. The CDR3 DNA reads TGTGCCAGCAGCCCCCGGAGCAGCTCCTACAATGAGCAGTTCTTC. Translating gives CASSPRSSSYNEQFF.

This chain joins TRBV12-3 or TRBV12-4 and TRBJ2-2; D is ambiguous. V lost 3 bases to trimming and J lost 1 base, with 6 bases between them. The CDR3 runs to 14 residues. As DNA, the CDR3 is TGTGCCAGCAGTTTCGTCAAGAACACCGGGGAGCTGTTTTTT. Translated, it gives CASSFVKNTGELFF.

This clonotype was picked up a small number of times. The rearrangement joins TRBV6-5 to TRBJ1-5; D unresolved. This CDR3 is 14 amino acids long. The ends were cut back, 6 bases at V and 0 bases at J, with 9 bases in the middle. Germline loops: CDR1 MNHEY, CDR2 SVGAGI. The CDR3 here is CASSPFGSNQPQHF. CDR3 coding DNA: TGTGCCAGCAGCCCCTTCGGTAGCAATCAGCCCCAGCATTTT.

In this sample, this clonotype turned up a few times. This chain's CDR3 is CASSLRDTWYEQYF. Here the CDR3 DNA reads TGTGCCAGCAGCTTAAGGGACACCTGGTACGAGCAGTACTTC. The rearrangement joins TRBV7-9 to TRBJ2-7, with D tentatively TRBD1 (6 bases). Trimming took off 2 bases at V and 4 bases at J, with 12 bases between the two ends. Germline V gives CDR1 SEHNR, CDR2 FQNEAQ (reference sequence). CDR3 length: 14 residues.

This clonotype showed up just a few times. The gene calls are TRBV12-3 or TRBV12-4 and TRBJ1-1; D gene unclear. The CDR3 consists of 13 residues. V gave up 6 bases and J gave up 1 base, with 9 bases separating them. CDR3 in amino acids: CASRHNPNTEAFF. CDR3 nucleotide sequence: TGTGCCAGCAGACACAATCCGAACACTGAAGCTTTCTTT.